This T cell receptor beta chain was obtained from a study of T cell responses to AZD1222 COVID-19 vaccine. Overall study findings and caveats: Clonal diversity may have been underestimated, and the donors were mostly white British, with more females than males.

Produced via immunoSEQ multiplex PCR; TCRdb's table is partial and in-frame only. Among 150,000 or so clones listed, around 92% were seen once. As concerns this clone: What it binds is unknown.

The source is an adult in good health. This specimen consisted of peripheral blood, obtained on day 0 of AZD1222 vaccination.

CDR3 DNA: TGTGCCAGCAGCTTACTAGGGGGGCCCCCCAGTGAGCAGTTCTTC. Protein: CASSLLGGPPSEQFF. The J gene is TRBJ2-1, the V gene TRBV7-2; tentatively, D is TRBD1 or TRBD2 (6 bases each). Between the trimmed V and J ends, which lost 2 bases and 9 bases, there was a span of 17 bases. This CDR3 region has 15 residues. Germline CDR1 reads SGHTA; CDR2 reads FQGNSA.